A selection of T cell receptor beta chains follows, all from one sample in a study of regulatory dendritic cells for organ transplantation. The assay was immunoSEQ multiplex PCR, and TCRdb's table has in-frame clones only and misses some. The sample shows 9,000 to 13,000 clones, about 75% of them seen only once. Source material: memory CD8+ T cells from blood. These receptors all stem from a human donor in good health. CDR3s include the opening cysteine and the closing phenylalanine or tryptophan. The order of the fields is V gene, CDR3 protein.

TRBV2,CASSSTSGGRDNEQFF
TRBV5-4,CASSQGDTSADTQYF
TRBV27,CASSQGLAGYSREQFF
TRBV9,CASSLSGLAGGTEQYF
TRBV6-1,CASSDPRGGRTDTQYF
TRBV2,CARQGNTEAFF
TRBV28,CASSLIMNTGELFF
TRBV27,CASSPPHPLLNYNEEQFF
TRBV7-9,CASSLTGGGTDTQYF
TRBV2,CASSDKRDYEQFF
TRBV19,CASSRRDPGYEQYF
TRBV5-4,CASSPGGVEQFF
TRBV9,CASKGGLNYGYTF
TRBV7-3,CASSSGPGTYYGYTF
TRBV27,CASGYYEQYF
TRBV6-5,CASTTSSYEQYF
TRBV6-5,CASSYGVAEMADTQYF
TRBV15,CATSRSGRSYEQYF
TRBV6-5,CASSLGETQYF
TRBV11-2,CASSYSGGTYEQYF
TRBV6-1,CASSEGTGGYYEQYF
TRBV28,CAIAPRLAKNIQYF
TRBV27,CASSLLRPSGYNEQFF
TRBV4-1,CASSQQGASINQPQHF
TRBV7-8,CASSSNGLAEETQYF
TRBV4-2,CASSPGTSGGADTQYF
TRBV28,CASSIEGISGANVLTF
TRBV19,CASSRGQGYSYEQYF
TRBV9,CASSATGAYYNSPLHF
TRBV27,CASSFGADNQPQHF
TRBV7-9,CASSLTSLDNEQFF
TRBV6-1,CASSGTLDSYSYNEQFF
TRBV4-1,CASSPPRALWGYTF
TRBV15,CATSRARGQGYEQYF
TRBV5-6,CASSFLGLRDFYNEQFF
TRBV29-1,CSVATGMTDTQYF
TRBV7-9,CASSKTGDIGYTF
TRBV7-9,CASSSLIGGAETQYF
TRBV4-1,CASSHVNTGNYEQYF
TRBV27,CASGGSEKLFF
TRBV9,CASYKGSGANVLTF
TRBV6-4,CASSDSRDGTNEQFF
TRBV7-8,CASNVAGEQETQYF
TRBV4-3,CASSQRRQGPNTGELFF
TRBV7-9,CASSQEAGERPYEQYF
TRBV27,CASSLFVRASEAFF
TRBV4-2,CASSQEFGGGPDTQYF
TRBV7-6,CASSAGPGAEAFF
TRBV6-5,CASRPLLGGATEAFF
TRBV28,CASSSGQGTYEQYF
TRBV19,CASRGLLGSNQPQHF
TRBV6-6,CASSQLPTGNVYGYTF
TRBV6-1,CASIPSGTGYYEQYF
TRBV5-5,CASSYLAGGSTDTQYF